Presented here are 20 T cell receptor beta chains from one specimen sequenced in a study of cytomegalovirus exposure and HLA in healthy donors. Both 60 Vbeta primers and 13 Jbeta primers went into the PCR. Profiled with immunoSEQ multiplex PCR; TCRdb holds only in-frame clones, not every one. This sample has more than 35,000 clones, with around 49% found just once. The sequencing input was PBMCs. The receptors originated from a woman in her thirties or forties in good health and CMV-seropositive.

This clone was observed a few times. The CDR3 region has the DNA TGTGCCAGCAGTTACCGGACAGGGATTGGCCTCGAGCAGTACTTC. It translates to CASSYRTGIGLEQYF. V and J are TRBV6-5 and TRBJ2-7, with TRBD1 matching over 8 bases. V shed 2 bases, J shed 6 bases, and the junction held 9 bases outside the gene matches. In germline, CDR1 is MNHEY, CDR2 SVGAGI. There are 15 residues in the CDR3.

The chain is built from TRBV19 and TRBJ1-2; D might be TRBD1 (6 bases). Germline CDR1 reads LNHDA; CDR2 reads SQIVND (reference sequence). V was cut by 2 bases and J by 8 bases, with 12 bases left in between. This CDR3 has 13 residues. CDR3 sequence reads: CASSIQGSTGYTF. CDR3 nucleotide sequence: TGTGCCAGTAGTATACAGGGGTCTACGGGCTACACCTTC.

V and J are TRBV18 and TRBJ1-1; 7 bases line up with TRBD1. The V and J ends lost 3 bases and 3 bases, in that order; junction bases with no gene match: 7. The CDR3 runs to 15 residues. The V gene's germline CDR1 is KGHSH and CDR2 LQKENI. CDR3 in DNA: TGTGCCAGCTCACCGACAGGGAATAAGGACACTGAAGCTTTCTTT. It translates to CASSPTGNKDTEAFF.

V and J are TRBV21-1 and TRBJ1-4; the D call in the table, TRBD1, was not verified against the DNA. TRBV21-1 is marked as a pseudogene. The CDR3 spans 15 residues. DNA for the CDR3: TGTGCCAGCAGCAGCGACAGGGGCACTAATGAAAAACTGTTTTTT. This sequence encodes CASSSDRGTNEKLFF.

The chain carries TRBV4-2 and TRBJ2-1; 11 positions agree with TRBD2. V dropped 2 bases and J dropped 5; count of bases not matched to a gene: 5. Germline assignment: CDR1 LGHNA and CDR2 YNFKEQ. The CDR3 sequence is 16 residues long. The CDR3 DNA follows: TGTGCCAGCAGCCAACCGGGACTAGCGGTAGACAATGAGCAGTTCTTC. It codes for CASSQPGLAVDNEQFF.

The rearrangement uses TRBV4-1 and TRBJ2-7; TRBD2 aligns across 7 bases. V gave up 1 base and J gave up 0 bases; unmatched junction bases: 6. Germline values: CDR1 MGHRA, CDR2 YSYEKL. The CDR3 runs 16 residues. The CDR3 bases are TGCGCCAGCAGCCAAGCACAGCGGGGCTGCTCCTACGAGCAGTACTTC. Protein sequence: CASSQAQRGCSYEQYF.

J is TRBJ1-2 and V is TRBV4-3; the D gene is possibly TRBD1 (5 bases). Trimming cost V 0 bases and J 6 bases, with 17 bases left between them. The CDR3 is 16 amino acids. Germline assignment: CDR1 LGHNA and CDR2 YSLEER. CDR3 residues: CASSQDQGRAENGYTF. The CDR3 region has the DNA TGCGCCAGCAGCCAAGATCAGGGTCGCGCCGAGAATGGCTACACCTTC.

This clone turned up a few times. The chain carries TRBV10-2 and TRBJ2-7; TRBD2 agrees at 8 bases. Trimming at V came to 10 bases and at J to 0 bases, leaving 14 bases not matched to a gene. The V gene's germline CDR1 is WSHSY and CDR2 SAAADI. There are 16 residues in the CDR3. The CDR3 DNA follows: TGCGCCACCCGGGGGAGCGGGGGCCAGAGCTCCTACGAGCAGTACTTC. Translating it yields CATRGSGGQSSYEQYF.

The chain carries TRBV19 and TRBJ2-5; 7 bases map to TRBD1. J lost 3 bases, V lost 6 bases, and 4 bases had no gene match. The CDR3 covers 13 residues. Germline V lookup: CDR1 LNHDA, CDR2 SQIVND (reference sequence). This CDR3 reads CASSPTGKETQYF. As DNA, the CDR3 is TGTGCCAGTAGCCCGACAGGGAAAGAGACCCAGTACTTC.

The rearrangement uses TRBV6-1 and TRBJ2-7; 10 nucleotides align to TRBD2. Germline CDR1 reads MNHNS; CDR2 reads SASEGT. After removal of 2 bases from V and 3 bases from J, the junction contained 4 bases not matched to a gene. This CDR3 comprises 15 residues. The CDR3 sequence: CASSETAGGIYEQYF. The CDR3, as DNA: TGTGCCAGCAGTGAAACAGCGGGGGGGATCTACGAGCAGTACTTC.

The V gene is TRBV6-6, the J gene TRBJ2-5; D is possibly TRBD2 (6 bases). The J call may be mistaken, given a closer DNA end match to TRBJ2-7. The CDR3 spans 16 residues. Germline V gene data show CDR1 as MNHNY and CDR2 as SVGAGI (reference sequence). This chain's CDR3 is CASSYSEGTAGIEQYF. The CDR3 DNA sequence: TGTGCCAGCAGTTACTCGGAGGGGACGGCCGGAATCGAGCAGTACTTC.

The gene calls are TRBV6-5 and TRBJ2-7; 10 bases line up with TRBD1. Trimming at V came to 6 bases and at J to 6 bases, leaving 11 bases not matched to a gene. Germline values: CDR1 MNHEY, CDR2 SVGAGI. The CDR3 runs to 15 residues. The CDR3 nucleotides read TGTGCCAGCAGCTGGGTGGGACAGGGGTTGTTCGAGCAGTACTTC. Its protein is CASSWVGQGLFEQYF.

The V and J genes are TRBV5-1 and TRBJ1-2, with 10 bases identical to TRBD1. Germline trimming cut 6 bases from V and 4 bases from J; bases unmatched to any gene: 9. This CDR3 is built from 15 residues. CDR1 and CDR2 from the germline V gene are SGHRS and YFSETQ. The CDR3 nucleotides are TGCGCCAGCAACACTGAGACAGGGGGCGGCTATGGCTACACCTTC. It encodes CASNTETGGGYGYTF.

The chain employs TRBV5-6 and TRBJ2-1; 7 bases line up with TRBD2. The V segment lost 4 bases and the J segment 4 bases; nucleotides outside the gene matches: 5. The germline V gene has CDR1 SGHDT and CDR2 YYEEEE. This CDR3 region has 14 residues. Here the CDR3 DNA reads TGTGCCAGCAGCCTGAGCGGGGTATACAATGAGCAGTTCTTC. Translating it yields CASSLSGVYNEQFF.

The rearrangement links TRBV5-6 to TRBJ1-4; D gene uncertain. The CDR3 is made up of 14 amino acids. Germline V gives CDR1 SGHDT, CDR2 YYEEEE. V was clipped by 0 bases and J by 7 bases, with 10 bases between them. The CDR3 DNA reads TGTGCCAGCAGCTTGGAAAGCCTTCGTGAAAAACTGTTTTTT. As protein: CASSLESLREKLFF.

This clone was seen a handful of times. V gene TRBV21-1 combines with J gene TRBJ1-5. TRBV21-1 is a recognized pseudogene. The CDR3 spans 14 residues. The CDR3 DNA sequence: TGTGCCAGCAGCAAAATCCAGCGTAATCAGCCCCAGCATTTT. Protein product: CASSKIQRNQPQHF.

This chain joins TRBV5-6 and TRBJ2-7; D not certain. The CDR3 runs 14 residues. The V end was cut by 4 bases, the J end by 0 bases, with 11 bases between. Germline values: CDR1 SGHDT, CDR2 YYEEEE. The CDR3 DNA is TGTGCCAGCAGCCCCGCGATGAGCTCCTACGAGCAGTACTTC. It translates to CASSPAMSSYEQYF.

The rearrangement links TRBV7-9 to TRBJ2-7; 9 bases fit TRBD2. Germline CDR1 and CDR2: SEHNR and FQNEAQ (reference sequence). J gave up 2 bases and V 5 bases, and 16 bases lay outside the gene matches. The CDR3 has 18 amino acids. The CDR3 sequence: CASSHSGGASHSTYEQYF. The CDR3 DNA follows: TGTGCCAGCAGCCATAGCGGGGGCGCCTCCCATTCAACCTACGAGCAGTACTTC.

This clone was seen more than once but under ten times. The chain has TRBV7-2 and TRBJ2-1; 7 nucleotides line up with TRBD1. This CDR3 has 18 amino acids. Germline V gene data show CDR1 as SGHTA and CDR2 as FQGNSA. After removal of 5 bases from V and 8 bases from J, the junction contained 21 bases not matched to a gene. This CDR3 is CASSRFPRAPQGLDEQFF. The CDR3 DNA reads as TGTGCCAGCAGCCGATTTCCCCGAGCTCCACAGGGGCTGGATGAGCAGTTCTTC.

V and J are TRBV5-1 and TRBJ1-5; TRBD1 aligns across 9 bases. V was clipped by 4 bases and J by 4 bases; unmatched bases: 3. Germline V gene data show CDR1 as SGHRS and CDR2 as YFSETQ. The CDR3 runs 14 residues. This chain's CDR3 is CASSVGTGNQPQHF. Written as DNA, the CDR3 is TGCGCCAGCAGCGTCGGGACAGGGAATCAGCCCCAGCATTTT.